This TCR beta chain was sequenced during a study of cytomegalovirus exposure and HLA in healthy donors. This clone has a handful of counts. Its antigen is as yet unknown. Study-wide results and caveats: From TCR beta sequences, most subjects' HLA-A and HLA-B alleles were reportedly predicted accurately. The productive fraction for most TCR beta V segments was about 87% or about 30% in an earlier analysis.

PCR primers comprised 60 Vbeta and 13 Jbeta primers. Generated by immunoSEQ multiplex PCR, the TCRdb table keeps only in-frame clones and is missing some. The sample records about 77,000 clones, 78% being singletons. This TCR derives from a man aged 40-50 years in good health and CMV-seronegative. Material: PBMCs.

This chain's CDR3 is CASSFSSRGSTGELFF. Here the CDR3 DNA reads TGTGCCAGCAGCTTTTCGAGCAGGGGGAGCACCGGGGAGCTGTTTTTT. The J gene is TRBJ2-2, the V gene TRBV7-9; 7 bases map to TRBD1. The germline CDR1 and CDR2 sequences are SEHNR and FQNEAQ (reference sequence). The trim removed 3 bases at V and 4 bases at J, leaving 8 bases unmatched. The CDR3 loop spans 16 amino acids.